This section outlines one T cell receptor (beta chain) sequence together with its context. This sample was included in a study of blood T cell repertoires in COVID-19. Study-wide background: COVID-19 samples, acute and convalescent, were from the United States, Italy and Spain. From T cells, B-cell-depleted T cells, or PBMCs came the material, which was cDNA or gDNA.

Original methodology: Scientists estimated how many nucleated cells there were by amplifying reference gene primers. The data were produced by immunoSEQ multiplex PCR, yet TCRdb's version contains in-frame clones alone and is incomplete. V, J and clone size were drawn from that table, and D and trimming were deduced from the DNA. The repertoire consists of about 230,000 clones, with around four fifths occurring once and the leading ten covering 5.7%. V dropped 0 bases and J dropped 5 bases, with 5 bases sitting between them. Germline CDR1 SGHDN, CDR2 FVKESK. The CDR3 has 14 residues. Sequencing was carried out using peripheral blood. The source is a man older than 75 with acute or convalescent COVID-19. The J gene is TRBJ1-6, the V gene TRBV14; D may be TRBD1 (5 bases). DNA of the CDR3: TGTGCCAGCAGCCAAGAGACAGATAATTCACCCCTCCACTTT. As protein: CASSQETDNSPLHF.